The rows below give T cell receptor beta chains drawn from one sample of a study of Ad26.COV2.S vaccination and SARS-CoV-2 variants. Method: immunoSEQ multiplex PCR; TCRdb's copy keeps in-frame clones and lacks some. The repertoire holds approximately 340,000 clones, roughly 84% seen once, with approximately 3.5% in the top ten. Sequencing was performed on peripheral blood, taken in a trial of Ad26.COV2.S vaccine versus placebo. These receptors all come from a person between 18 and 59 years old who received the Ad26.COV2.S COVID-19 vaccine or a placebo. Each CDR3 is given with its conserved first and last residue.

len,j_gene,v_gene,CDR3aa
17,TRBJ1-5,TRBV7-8,CASSLEYRQGRGKPQHF
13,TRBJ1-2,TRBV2,CASSRGEDYGYTF
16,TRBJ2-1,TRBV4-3,CASSPQTSGIASEQFF
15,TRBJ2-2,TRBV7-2,CASSLGLGGSGELFF
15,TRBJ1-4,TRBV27,CASSSRTADNEKLFF
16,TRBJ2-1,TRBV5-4,CASSYHLSGSTDEQFF
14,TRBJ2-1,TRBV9,CASSVRPDRNEQFF
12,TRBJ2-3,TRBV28,CASSFREIPQYF
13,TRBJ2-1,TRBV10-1,CASSLAGYNEQFF
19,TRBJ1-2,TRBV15,CATSRDTSSGTGGNYGYTF
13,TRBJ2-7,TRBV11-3,CASSLDWEDEQYF
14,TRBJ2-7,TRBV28,CASSGTGESYEQYF
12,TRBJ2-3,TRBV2,CASSAGGDTQYF
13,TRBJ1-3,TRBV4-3,CASSQDWGGLLYF
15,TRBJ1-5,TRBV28,CASIPSGVSNQPQHF
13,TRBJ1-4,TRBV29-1,CSAVEGANEKLFF
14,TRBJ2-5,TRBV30,CAWSLGVSMETQYF
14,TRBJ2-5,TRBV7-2,CASRPPGTGETQYF
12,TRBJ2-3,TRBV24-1,CATGTGTDTQYF
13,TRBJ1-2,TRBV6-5,CASWDQFIYGYTF
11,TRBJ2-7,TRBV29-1,CSVDSGYEQYF
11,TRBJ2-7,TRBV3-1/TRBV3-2,CASGHKGEQYF
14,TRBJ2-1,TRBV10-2,CASSFDGSYNEQFF
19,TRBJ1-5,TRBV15,CATSRANIDGEGGNQPQHF
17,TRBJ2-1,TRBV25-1,CASSERWAGGNYNEQFF
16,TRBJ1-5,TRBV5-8,CASSLVFGTANQPQHF
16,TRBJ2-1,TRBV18,CASSPIQGSYGDEQFF
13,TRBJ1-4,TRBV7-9,CASSLDGAEKLFF
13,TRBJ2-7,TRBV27,CASSPGVSYEQYF
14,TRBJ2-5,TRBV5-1,CASSLKAAQETQYF
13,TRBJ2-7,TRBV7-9,CASSFGGMHEQYF
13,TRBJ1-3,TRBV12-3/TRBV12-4,CASSLVDGNTIYF
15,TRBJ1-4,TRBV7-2,CASSLRASPNEKLFF
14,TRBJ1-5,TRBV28,CASKGTGTNQPQHF
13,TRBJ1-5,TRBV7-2,CASSLDRGQPQHF
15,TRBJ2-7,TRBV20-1,CSASLMARGVYEQYF
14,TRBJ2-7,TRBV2,CASSATGFMYEQYF
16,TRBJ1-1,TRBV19,CASSPRDSRMNTEAFF
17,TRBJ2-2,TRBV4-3,CASSQWQGAENTGELFF
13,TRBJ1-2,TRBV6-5,CASSDLPHYGYTF
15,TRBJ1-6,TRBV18,CASSPQGFDNSPLHF
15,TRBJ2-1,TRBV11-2,CASSGVAGQGYEQFF
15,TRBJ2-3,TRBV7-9,CASSPQRDSTDTQYF
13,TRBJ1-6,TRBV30,CAWEGELGSPLHF
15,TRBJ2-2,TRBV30,CASSGTGTARGELFF
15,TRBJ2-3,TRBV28,CASSPSRGRVDTQYF
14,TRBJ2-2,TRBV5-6,CASSLTGNTGELFF
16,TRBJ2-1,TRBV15,CATSRDAKETGDEQFF
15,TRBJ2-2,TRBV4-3,CASSQVAGEPGELFF
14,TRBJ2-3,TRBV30,CAWSVQLGADTQYF
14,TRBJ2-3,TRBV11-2,CASSLDRAPDTQYF
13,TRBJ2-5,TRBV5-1,CASSFSPQETQYF